This TCR beta chain is from a study of blood T cell repertoires in COVID-19. Germline-derived CDR1 and CDR2 are SNHLY and FYNNEI. CDR3 size: 14 residues. Trimming cost V 6 bases and J 7 bases, with 15 bases left between them. Profiling relied on immunoSEQ multiplex PCR, and the TCRdb table lists in-frame clones only, not all of them. This sample has about 120,000 clones, with roughly three quarters found just once. The sequence came from a woman in her 70s with acute or convalescent COVID-19. The chain is built from TRBV2 and TRBJ1-4; perhaps TRBD1 as D (6 bases). Sequences were obtained from peripheral blood. CDR3 amino acids: CASSETGIREKLFF. The CDR3 bases are TGTGCCAGCAGCGAAACAGGGATTCGTGAAAAACTGTTTTTT.